This entry is about one T cell receptor beta chain. This specimen belongs to a study of CD4 and CD8 cells across lung adenocarcinoma regions. One entry per CDR3 protein, called by TCRdb with MiXCR from the PCR reads. This table has under 15,000 distinct CDR3 sequences, 53% appearing once. CDR1 and CDR2 from the germline V gene are SGHVS and FNYEAQ. The V gene end was trimmed by 4 bases and the J gene end by 8 bases; junction bases not matched to a gene: 4. This CDR3 has 12 amino acids. The TCR was taken from a female donor with lung adenocarcinoma. The CD4 and CD8 labels of this study may be unreliable. Sequencing input: CD8+ T cells from the center of a lung tumor. The rearrangement links TRBV7-6 to TRBJ1-1; 7 bases line up with TRBD1. CDR3 sequence: CASSSTGKEAFF. CDR3 DNA sequence: TGTGCCAGCAGCTCGACAGGGAAGGAAGCTTTCTTT.